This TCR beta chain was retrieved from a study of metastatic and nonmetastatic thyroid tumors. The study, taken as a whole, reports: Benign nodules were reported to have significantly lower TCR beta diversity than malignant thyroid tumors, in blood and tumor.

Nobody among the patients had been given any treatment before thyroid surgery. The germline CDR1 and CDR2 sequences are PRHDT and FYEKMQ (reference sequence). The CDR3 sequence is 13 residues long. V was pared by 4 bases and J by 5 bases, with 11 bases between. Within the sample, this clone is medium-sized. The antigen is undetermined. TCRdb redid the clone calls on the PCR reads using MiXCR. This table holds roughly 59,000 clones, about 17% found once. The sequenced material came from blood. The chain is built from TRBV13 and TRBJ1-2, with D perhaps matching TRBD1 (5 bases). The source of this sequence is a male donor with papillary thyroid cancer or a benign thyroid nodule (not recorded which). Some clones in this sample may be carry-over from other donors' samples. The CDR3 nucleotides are TGTGCCAGCAGCTCCAGCGGGACTTATGGCTACACCTTC. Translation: CASSSSGTYGYTF. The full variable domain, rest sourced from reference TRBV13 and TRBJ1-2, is AAGVIQSPRHLIKEKRETATLKCYPIPRHDTVYWYQQGPGQDPQFLISFYEKMQSDKGSIPDRFSAQQFSDYHSELNMSSLELGDSALYFCASSSSGTYGYTFGSGTRLTVV.